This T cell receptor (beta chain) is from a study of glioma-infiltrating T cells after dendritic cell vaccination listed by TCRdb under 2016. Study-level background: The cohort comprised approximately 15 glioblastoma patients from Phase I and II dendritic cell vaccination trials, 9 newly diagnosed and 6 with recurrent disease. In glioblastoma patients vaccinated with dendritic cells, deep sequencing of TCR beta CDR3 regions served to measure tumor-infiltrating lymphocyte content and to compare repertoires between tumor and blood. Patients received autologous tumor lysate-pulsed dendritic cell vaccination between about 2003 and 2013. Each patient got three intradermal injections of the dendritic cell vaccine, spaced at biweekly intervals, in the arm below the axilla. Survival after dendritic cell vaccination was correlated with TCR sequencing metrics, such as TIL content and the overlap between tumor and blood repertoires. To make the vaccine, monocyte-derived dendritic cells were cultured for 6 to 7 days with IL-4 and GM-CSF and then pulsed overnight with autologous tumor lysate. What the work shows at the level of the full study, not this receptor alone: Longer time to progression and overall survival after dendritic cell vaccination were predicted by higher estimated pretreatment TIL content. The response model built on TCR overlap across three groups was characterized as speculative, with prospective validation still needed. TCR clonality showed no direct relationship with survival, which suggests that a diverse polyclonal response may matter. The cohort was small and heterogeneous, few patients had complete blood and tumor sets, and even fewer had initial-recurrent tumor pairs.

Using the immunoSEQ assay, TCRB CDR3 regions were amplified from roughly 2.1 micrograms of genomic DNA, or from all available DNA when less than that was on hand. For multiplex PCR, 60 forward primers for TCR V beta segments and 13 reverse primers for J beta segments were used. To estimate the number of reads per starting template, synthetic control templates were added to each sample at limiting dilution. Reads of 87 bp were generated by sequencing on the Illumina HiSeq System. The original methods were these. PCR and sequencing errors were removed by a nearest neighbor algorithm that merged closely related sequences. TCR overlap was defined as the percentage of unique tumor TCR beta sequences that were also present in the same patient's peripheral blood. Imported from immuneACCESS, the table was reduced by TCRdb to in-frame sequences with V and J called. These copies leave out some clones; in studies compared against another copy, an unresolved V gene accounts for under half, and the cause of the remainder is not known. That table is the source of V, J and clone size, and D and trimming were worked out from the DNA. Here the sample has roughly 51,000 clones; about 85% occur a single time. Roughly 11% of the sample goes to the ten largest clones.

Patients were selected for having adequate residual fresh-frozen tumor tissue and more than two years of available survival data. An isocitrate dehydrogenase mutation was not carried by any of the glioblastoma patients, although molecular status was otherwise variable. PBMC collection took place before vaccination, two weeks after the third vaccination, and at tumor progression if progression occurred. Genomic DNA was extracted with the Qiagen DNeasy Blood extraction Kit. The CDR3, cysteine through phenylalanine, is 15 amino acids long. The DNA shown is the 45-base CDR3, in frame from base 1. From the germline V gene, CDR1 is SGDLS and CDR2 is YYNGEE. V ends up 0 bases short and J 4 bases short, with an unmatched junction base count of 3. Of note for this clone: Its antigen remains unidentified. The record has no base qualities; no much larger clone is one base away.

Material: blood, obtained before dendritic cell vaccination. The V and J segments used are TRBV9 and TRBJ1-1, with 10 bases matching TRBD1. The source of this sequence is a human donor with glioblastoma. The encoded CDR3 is CASSVDRTGGTEAFF. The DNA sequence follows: TGTGCCAGCAGCGTAGACAGGACAGGGGGCACTGAAGCTTTCTTT.